This TCR beta chain was obtained from a study of T-cell memory formation after mild COVID-19. TCRdb reprocessed the 5' RACE reads via MiXCR and lists one record per CDR3 protein. The table includes about 470,000 distinct CDR3 sequences, about 20% detected once. There are a few counts of this clonotype. Its cognate antigen is unknown. Germline-derived CDR1 and CDR2 are MGHDK and SYGVNS. V lost 8 bases and J lost 0, with 16 bases in between. There are 15 residues in the CDR3. Study-wide points: Clones that got smaller from day 15 to 85 had even CD4/CD8, while clones growing later tipped toward CD4+. Mainly CM and EM harbored the contracting CD4+ clones; mainly EMRA harbored the CD8+ ones.

This chain joins TRBV25-1 and TRBJ1-2, with D possibly matching TRBD1 (6 bases). The sequenced sample consisted of PBMCs or a T cell subset sorted from them (not recorded which). The clonotype comes from an adult woman who had mild COVID-19 (a few samples of this study predate the infection). Cell type and time point are not known. The CDR3 DNA sequence: TGTGCCAGCCCGGGACACCCCGACTCTAACTATGGCTACACCTTC. It translates to CASPGHPDSNYGYTF.